This T cell receptor beta chain stems from a study of cytomegalovirus exposure and HLA in healthy donors. The donors gave bone marrow, and they were healthy. Study findings and constraints: In an earlier analysis, productive rearrangement rates for most beta V segments clustered near 90% or 30%. Roughly uniform sequencing depth across donors was assumed, possibly incorrectly. With DRB1 most and HLA-C fewest, TCR association rates differed between HLA loci in a later analysis.

About this clone: The target antigen is unknown.

With 60 Vbeta and 13 Jbeta primers, the PCR was carried out. Clones were read by immunoSEQ multiplex PCR, and TCRdb kept only the in-frame ones, dropping some. Of approximately 130,000 clones in the sample, 75% to 90% were seen once. CDR3 length equals 16 residues. CDR1 KGHSH and CDR2 LQKENI come from the germline V gene. V shed 6 bases and J 7 bases; nucleotides not matched to a gene: 8. The receptor comes from a woman in her thirties or forties in good health and CMV-seronegative. V usage is TRBV18 and J usage is TRBJ2-1; 14 bases agree with TRBD2. What was sequenced was PBMCs. In DNA form, the CDR3 reads TGTGCCAGCTCGCCCCAGACTAGCGGGAGGGCGAATGAGCAGTTCTTC. Translating gives CASSPQTSGRANEQFF.